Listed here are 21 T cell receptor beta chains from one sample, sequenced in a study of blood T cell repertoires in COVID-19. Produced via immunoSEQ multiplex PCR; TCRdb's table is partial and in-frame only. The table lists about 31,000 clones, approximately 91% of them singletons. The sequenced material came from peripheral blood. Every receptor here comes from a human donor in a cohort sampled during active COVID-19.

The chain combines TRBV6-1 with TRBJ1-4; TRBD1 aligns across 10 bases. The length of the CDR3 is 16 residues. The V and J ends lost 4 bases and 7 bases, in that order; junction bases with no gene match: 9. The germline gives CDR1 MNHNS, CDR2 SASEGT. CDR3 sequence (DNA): TGTGCCAGCAGTGTCCGGGACAGGGGATTCGGTGAAAAACTGTTTTTT. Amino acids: CASSVRDRGFGEKLFF.

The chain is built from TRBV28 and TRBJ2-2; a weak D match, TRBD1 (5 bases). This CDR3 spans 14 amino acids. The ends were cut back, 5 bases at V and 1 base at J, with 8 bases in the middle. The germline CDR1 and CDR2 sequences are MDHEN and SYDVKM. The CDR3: CASSGAGNTGELFF. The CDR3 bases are TGTGCCAGCAGTGGGGCAGGGAACACCGGGGAGCTGTTTTTT.

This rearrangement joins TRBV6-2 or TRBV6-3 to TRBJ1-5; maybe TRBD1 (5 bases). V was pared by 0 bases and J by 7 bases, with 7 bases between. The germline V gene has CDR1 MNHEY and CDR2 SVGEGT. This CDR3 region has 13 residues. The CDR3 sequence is CASSYSRQQPQHF. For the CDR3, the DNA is TGTGCCAGCAGTTACTCCCGACAGCAGCCCCAGCATTTT.

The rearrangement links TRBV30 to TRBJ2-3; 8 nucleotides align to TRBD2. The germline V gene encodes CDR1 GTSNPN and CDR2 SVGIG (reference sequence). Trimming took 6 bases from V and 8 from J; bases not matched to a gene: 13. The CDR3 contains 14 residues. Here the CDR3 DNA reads TGTGCCTGCGAAACTAGCGGAGGAGGCGGTACGCAGTATTTT. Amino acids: CACETSGGGGTQYF.

In nucleotides, the CDR3 is TGTGCCAGCAGCTTGCCGGGACTTCGGAATACGCAGTATTTT. Translation gives CASSLPGLRNTQYF. This chain uses TRBV7-2 with TRBJ2-3; weak D call: TRBD2 (6 bases). V shed 3 bases and J shed 7 bases, with 14 bases lying between them. CDR3 length: 14 amino acids. Germline-derived CDR1 and CDR2 are SGHTA and FQGNSA.

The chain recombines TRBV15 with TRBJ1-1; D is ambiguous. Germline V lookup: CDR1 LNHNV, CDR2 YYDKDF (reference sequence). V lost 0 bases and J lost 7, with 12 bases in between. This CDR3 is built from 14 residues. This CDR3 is CATSRDYTDGEAFF. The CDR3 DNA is TGTGCCACCAGCAGAGACTACACAGACGGTGAAGCTTTCTTT.

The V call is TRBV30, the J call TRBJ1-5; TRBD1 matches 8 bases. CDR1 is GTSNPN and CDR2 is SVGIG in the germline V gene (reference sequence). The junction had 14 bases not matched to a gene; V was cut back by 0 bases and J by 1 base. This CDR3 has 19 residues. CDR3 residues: CAWSVGAGGQWRSNQPQHF. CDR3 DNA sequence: TGTGCCTGGAGTGTGGGTGCAGGGGGCCAGTGGAGAAGCAATCAGCCCCAGCATTTT.

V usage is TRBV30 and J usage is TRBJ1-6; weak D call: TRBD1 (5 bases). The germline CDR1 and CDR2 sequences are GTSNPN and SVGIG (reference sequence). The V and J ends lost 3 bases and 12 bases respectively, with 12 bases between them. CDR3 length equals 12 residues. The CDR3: CAWSQGFLPLHF. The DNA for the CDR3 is TGTGCCTGGAGCCAGGGTTTTTTACCCCTCCACTTT.

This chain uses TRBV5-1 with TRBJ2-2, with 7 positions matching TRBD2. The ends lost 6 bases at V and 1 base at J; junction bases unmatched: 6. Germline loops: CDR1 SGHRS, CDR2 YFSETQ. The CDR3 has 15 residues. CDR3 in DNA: TGCGCCAGCAAAACGGGGGGATTGAACACCGGGGAGCTGTTTTTT. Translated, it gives CASKTGGLNTGELFF.

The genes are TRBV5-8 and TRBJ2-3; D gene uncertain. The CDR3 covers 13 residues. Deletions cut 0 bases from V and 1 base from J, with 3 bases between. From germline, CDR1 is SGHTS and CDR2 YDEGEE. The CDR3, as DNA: TGTGCCAGCAGCTTGGCGGGCACAGATACGCAGTATTTT. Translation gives CASSLAGTDTQYF.

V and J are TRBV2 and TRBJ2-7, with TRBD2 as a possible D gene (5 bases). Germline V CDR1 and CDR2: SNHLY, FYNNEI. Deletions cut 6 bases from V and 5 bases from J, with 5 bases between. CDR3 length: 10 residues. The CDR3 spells CASRRDEQYV. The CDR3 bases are TGTGCCAGCAGGAGGGACGAGCAGTACGTC.

CDR3 sequence reads: CASSLYLESNYGYTF. The CDR3 DNA sequence: TGTGCCAGCAGCTTATATTTGGAGTCTAACTATGGCTACACCTTC. This sequence joins TRBV7-2 and TRBJ1-2; D unclear. The CDR3 length is 15 residues. The germline V gene encodes CDR1 SGHTA and CDR2 FQGNSA. V was clipped by 2 bases and J by 0 bases, with 10 bases between them.

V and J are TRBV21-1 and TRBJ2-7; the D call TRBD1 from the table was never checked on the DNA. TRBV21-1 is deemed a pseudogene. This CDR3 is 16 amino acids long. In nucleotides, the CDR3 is TGTGCCAGCAGCAAAGGCCAGGGGGCTTTCTCCTACGAGCAGTACGTC. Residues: CASSKGQGAFSYEQYV.

This chain's CDR3 is CASTVGAASTDTQYF. CDR3 nucleotides: TGTGCCAGCACCGTCGGCGCGGCTAGCACAGATACGCAGTATTTT. This chain links TRBV3-1 (or the pseudogene TRBV3-2) with TRBJ2-3; D ambiguous. Between the trimmed V and J ends, which lost 7 bases and 0 bases, there was a span of 14 bases. The germline CDR1 and CDR2 sequences are LGHDT and YNNKEL (reference sequence). This CDR3 is 15 amino acids long.

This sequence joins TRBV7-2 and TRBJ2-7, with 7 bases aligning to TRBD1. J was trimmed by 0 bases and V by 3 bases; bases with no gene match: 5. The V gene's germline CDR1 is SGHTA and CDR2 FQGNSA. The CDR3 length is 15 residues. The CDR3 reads CASSLGTAHSYEQYV. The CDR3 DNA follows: TGTGCCAGCAGCTTGGGGACAGCCCACTCCTACGAGCAGTACGTC.

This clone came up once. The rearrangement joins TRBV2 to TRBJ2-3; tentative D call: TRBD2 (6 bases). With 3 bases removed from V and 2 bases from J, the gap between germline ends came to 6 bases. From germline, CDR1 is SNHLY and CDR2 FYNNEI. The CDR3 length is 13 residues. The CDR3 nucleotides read TGTGCCAGCAGTGAGCGGGACACAGATACGCAGTATTTT. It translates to CASSERDTDTQYF.

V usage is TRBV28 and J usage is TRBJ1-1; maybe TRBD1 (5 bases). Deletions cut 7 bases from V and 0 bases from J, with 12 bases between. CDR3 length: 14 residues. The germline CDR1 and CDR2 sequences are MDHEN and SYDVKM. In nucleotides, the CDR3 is TGTGCCAGCATCGGAGGGGTAATGAACACTGAAGCTTTCTTT. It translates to CASIGGVMNTEAFF.

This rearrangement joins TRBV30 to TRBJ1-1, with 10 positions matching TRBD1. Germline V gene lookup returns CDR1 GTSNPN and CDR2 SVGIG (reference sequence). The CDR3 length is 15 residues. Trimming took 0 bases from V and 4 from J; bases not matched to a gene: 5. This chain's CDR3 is CAWSVPRTGGTEAFF. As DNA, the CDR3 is TGTGCCTGGAGTGTACCTCGGACAGGGGGCACTGAAGCTTTCTTT.

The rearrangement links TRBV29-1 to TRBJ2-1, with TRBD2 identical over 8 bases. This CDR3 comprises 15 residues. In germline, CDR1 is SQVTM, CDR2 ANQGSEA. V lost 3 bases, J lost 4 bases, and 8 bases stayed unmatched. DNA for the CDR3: TGCAGCGTTGACGTAAGCGGGAGTGGGTACAATGAGCAGTTCTTC. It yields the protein CSVDVSGSGYNEQFF.

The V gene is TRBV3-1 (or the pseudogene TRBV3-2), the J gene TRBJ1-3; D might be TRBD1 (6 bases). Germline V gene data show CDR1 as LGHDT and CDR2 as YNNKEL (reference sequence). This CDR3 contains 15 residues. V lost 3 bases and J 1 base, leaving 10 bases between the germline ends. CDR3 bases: TGTGCCAGCAGCCAGCAGGGGTCGTCTGGAAACACCATATATTTT. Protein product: CASSQQGSSGNTIYF.

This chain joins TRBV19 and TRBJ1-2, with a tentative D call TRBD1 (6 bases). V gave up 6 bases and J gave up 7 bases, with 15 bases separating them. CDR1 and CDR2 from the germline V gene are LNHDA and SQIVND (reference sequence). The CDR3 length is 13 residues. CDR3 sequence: CASSEQGVGGYTF. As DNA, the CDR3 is TGTGCCAGTAGCGAACAGGGTGTAGGTGGCTACACCTTC.